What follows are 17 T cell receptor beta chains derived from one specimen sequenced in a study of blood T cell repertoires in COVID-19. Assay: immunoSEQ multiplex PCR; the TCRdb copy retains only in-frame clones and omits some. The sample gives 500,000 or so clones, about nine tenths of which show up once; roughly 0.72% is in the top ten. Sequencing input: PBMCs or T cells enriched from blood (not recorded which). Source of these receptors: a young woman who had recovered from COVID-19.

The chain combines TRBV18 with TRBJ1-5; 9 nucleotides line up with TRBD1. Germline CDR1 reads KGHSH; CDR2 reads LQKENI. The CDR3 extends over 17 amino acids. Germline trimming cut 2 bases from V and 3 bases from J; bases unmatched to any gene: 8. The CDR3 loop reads CASSPGTGSGNNQPQHF. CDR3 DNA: TGTGCCAGCTCACCAGGGACAGGGAGTGGGAACAATCAGCCCCAGCATTTT.

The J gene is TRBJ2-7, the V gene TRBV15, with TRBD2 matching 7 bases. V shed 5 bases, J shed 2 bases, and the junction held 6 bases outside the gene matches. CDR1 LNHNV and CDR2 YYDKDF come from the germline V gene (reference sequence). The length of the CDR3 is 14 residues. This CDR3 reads CATSYGGTAYEQYF. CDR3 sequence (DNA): TGTGCCACCAGCTACGGGGGGACCGCCTACGAGCAGTACTTC.

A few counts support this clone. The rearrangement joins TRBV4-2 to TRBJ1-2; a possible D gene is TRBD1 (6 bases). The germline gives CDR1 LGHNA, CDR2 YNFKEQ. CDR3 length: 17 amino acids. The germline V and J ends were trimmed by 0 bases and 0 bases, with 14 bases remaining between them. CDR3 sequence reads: CASSQELGTSPNYGYTF. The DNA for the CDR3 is TGTGCCAGCAGCCAAGAGCTTGGGACATCCCCTAACTATGGCTACACCTTC.

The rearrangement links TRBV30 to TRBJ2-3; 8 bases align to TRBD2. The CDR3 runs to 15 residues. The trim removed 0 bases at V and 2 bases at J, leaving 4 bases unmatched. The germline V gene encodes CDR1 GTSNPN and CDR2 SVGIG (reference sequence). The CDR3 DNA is TGTGCCTGGAGTGTCGGGGGGGCCCTCACAGATACGCAGTATTTT. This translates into CAWSVGGALTDTQYF.

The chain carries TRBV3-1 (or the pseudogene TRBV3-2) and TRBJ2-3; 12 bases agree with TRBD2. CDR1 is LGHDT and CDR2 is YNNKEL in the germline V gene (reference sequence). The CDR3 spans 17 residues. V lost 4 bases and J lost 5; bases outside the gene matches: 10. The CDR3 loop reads CASSRRTSGDLGDTQYF. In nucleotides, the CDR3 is TGTGCCAGCAGCCGACGGACTAGCGGGGACCTTGGAGATACGCAGTATTTT.

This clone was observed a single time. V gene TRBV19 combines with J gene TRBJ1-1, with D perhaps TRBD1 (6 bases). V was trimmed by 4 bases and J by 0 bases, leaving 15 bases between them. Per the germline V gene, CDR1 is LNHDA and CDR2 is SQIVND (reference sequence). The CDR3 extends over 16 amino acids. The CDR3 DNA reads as TGTGCCAGTAGTACCCCCCCGGGACAACTGAACACTGAAGCTTTCTTT. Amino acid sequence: CASSTPPGQLNTEAFF. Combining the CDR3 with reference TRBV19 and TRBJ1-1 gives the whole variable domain DGGITQSPKYLFRKEGQNVTLSCEQNLNHDAMYWYRQDPGQGLRLIYYSQIVNDFQKGDIAEGYSVSREKKESFPLTVTSAQKNPTAFYLCASSTPPGQLNTEAFFGQGTRLTVV.

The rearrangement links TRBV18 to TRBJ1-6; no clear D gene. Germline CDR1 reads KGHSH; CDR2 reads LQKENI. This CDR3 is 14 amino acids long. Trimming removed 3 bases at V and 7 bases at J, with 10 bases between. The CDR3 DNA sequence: TGTGCCAGCTCACCCACGGAGACGAATTCACCCCTCCACTTT. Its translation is CASSPTETNSPLHF.

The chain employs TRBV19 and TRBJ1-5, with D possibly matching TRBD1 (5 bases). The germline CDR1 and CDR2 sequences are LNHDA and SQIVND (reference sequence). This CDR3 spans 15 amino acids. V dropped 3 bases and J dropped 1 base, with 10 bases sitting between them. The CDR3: CASSISGDSNQPQHF. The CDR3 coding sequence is TGTGCCAGTAGTATTTCGGGGGACAGCAATCAGCCCCAGCATTTT.

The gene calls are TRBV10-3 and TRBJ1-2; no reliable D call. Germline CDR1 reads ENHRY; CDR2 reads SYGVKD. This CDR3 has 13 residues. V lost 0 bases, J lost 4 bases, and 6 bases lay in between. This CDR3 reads CAISESQVYGYTF. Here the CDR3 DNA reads TGTGCCATCAGTGAGTCGCAGGTCTATGGCTACACCTTC.

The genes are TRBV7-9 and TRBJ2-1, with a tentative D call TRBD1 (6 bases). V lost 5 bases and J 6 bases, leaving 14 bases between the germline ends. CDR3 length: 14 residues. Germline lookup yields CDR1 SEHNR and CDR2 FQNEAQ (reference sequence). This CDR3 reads CASSPSQGFNEQFF. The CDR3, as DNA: TGTGCCAGCAGCCCCTCACAGGGTTTCAATGAGCAGTTCTTC.

The CDR3 here is CASSVRGESRETQYF. The CDR3 coding sequence is TGTGCCAGCAGCGTCCGCGGCGAGAGCAGAGAGACCCAGTACTTC. The chain couples TRBV3-1 (or the pseudogene TRBV3-2) to TRBJ2-5; D remains ambiguous. V lost 5 bases, J lost 4 bases, and 17 bases lay in between. The germline gives CDR1 LGHDT, CDR2 YNNKEL (reference sequence). The CDR3 runs to 15 residues.

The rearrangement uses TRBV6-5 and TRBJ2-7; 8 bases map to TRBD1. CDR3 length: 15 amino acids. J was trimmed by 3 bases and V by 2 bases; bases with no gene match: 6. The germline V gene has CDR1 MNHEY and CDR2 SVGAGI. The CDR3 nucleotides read TGTGCCAGCAGTTACCGGACAGGGCCAGGCTACGAGCAGTACTTC. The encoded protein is CASSYRTGPGYEQYF.

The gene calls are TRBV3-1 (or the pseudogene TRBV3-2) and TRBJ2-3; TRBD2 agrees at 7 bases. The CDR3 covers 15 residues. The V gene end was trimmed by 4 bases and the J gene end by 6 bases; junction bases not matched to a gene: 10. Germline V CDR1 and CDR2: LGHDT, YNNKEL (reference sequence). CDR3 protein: CASSPGLGSTDTQYF. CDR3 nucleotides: TGTGCCAGCAGCCCCGGACTAGGATCTACGGATACGCAGTATTTT.

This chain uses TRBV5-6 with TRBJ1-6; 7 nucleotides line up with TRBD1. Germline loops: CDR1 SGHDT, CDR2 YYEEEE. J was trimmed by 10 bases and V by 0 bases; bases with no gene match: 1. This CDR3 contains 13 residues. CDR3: CASSLDRGSPLHF. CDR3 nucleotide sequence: TGTGCCAGCAGCTTGGACAGGGGATCACCCCTCCACTTT.

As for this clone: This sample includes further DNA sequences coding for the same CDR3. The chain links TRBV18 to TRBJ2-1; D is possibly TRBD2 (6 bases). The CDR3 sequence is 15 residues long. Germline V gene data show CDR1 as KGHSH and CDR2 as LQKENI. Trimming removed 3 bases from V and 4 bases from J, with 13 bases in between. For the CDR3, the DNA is TGTGCCAGCTCACCGACCGGGGGTAGTTACAATGAGCAGTTCTTC. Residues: CASSPTGGSYNEQFF.

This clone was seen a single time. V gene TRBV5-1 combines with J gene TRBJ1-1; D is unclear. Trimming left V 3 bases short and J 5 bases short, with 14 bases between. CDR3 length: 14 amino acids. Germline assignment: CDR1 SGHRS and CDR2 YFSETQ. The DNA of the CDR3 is TGCGCCAGCAGCTCAAAGCCCACGAAGACTGAAGCTTTCTTT. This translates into CASSSKPTKTEAFF. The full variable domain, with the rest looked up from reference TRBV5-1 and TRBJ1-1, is KAGVTQTPRYLIKTRGQQVTLSCSPISGHRSVSWYQQTPGQGLQFLFEYFSETQRNKGNFPGRFSGRQFSNSRSEMNVSTLELGDSALYLCASSSKPTKTEAFFGQGTRLTVV.

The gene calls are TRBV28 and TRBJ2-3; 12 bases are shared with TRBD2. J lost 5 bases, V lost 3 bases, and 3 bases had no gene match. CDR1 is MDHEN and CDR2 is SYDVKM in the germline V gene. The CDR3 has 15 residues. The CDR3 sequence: CASSFRGLAGDTQYF. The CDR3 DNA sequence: TGTGCCAGCAGTTTCCGGGGACTAGCGGGAGATACGCAGTATTTT.